The 8 T cell receptor beta chains below were found in one sample sequenced in a study of T cell clusters in autoimmune cytopenias. TRB rearrangements were amplified by touch-down multiplex PCR with mixed TRB-A/B primers. From its re-call of the multiplex PCR reads, TCRdb lists each CDR3 protein once, without DNA. The table for this sample gives roughly 6,100 distinct CDR3 sequences. TRB amplification used approximately 0.25 ug of peripheral blood genomic DNA. A further study also used this sample, focusing on T cell repertoires in aging, cancer and after chemotherapy.

The sample consisted of peripheral blood. Receptors originate from a human donor in good health.

The chain recombines TRBV12-3 or TRBV12-4 with TRBJ1-1; TCRdb designates TRBD1, a call that cannot be tested without DNA. The CDR3 runs to 15 residues. The CDR3 spells CASRAGTGIDTEAFF.

The chain carries TRBV20-1 and TRBJ1-4; TCRdb returns TRBD1, unconfirmable since there is no DNA. This CDR3 is 13 amino acids long. Germline loops: CDR1 DFQATT, CDR2 SNEGSKA (reference sequence). CDR3 sequence: CSASPGGGEKLFF.

This rearrangement joins TRBV12-3 or TRBV12-4 to TRBJ2-7. The CDR3 is made up of 14 amino acids. CDR3 protein: CASSLSGSSYEQYF.

This clonotype is classed as medium-sized by frequency. The CDR3: CASSLGGGGKGYEQYF. The chain has TRBV5-6 and TRBJ2-7; TCRdb proposes TRBD1, but this gene call is untestable without DNA. Germline values: CDR1 SGHDT, CDR2 YYEEEE. The CDR3 covers 16 residues. The full variable domain, rest sourced from reference TRBV5-6 and TRBJ2-7, is DAGVTQSPTHLIKTRGQQVTLRCSPKSGHDTVSWYQQALGQGPQFIFQYYEEEERQRGNFPDRFSGHQFPNYSSELNVNALLLGDSALYLCASSLGGGGKGYEQYFGPGTRLTVT.

The V call is TRBV14, the J call TRBJ1-2; there is no DNA to check the TCRdb D call of TRBD1. In germline, CDR1 is SGHDN, CDR2 FVKESK. This CDR3 is 14 amino acids long. The CDR3 is CASSQVSSSGGYTF.

This clonotype is classed as medium-sized by frequency. CDR3 sequence reads: CASSLNRNTEAFF. The chain joins TRBV5-5 to TRBJ1-1. This CDR3 spans 13 amino acids. The V gene's germline CDR1 is SGHKS and CDR2 YYEKEE (reference sequence).

The chain combines TRBV5-1 with TRBJ2-7. The CDR3 extends over 14 amino acids. Germline V gene sequence: CDR1 SGHRS, CDR2 YFSETQ. CDR3: CASSLGAGLYEQYF.

This clonotype shows up as medium-sized by frequency. The chain is built from TRBV5-6 and TRBJ1-5; the D gene TCRdb calls, TRBD1, cannot be checked with no DNA. Germline lookup yields CDR1 SGHDT and CDR2 YYEEEE. The CDR3 consists of 15 residues. The CDR3 here is CASSLGTGINQPQHF.